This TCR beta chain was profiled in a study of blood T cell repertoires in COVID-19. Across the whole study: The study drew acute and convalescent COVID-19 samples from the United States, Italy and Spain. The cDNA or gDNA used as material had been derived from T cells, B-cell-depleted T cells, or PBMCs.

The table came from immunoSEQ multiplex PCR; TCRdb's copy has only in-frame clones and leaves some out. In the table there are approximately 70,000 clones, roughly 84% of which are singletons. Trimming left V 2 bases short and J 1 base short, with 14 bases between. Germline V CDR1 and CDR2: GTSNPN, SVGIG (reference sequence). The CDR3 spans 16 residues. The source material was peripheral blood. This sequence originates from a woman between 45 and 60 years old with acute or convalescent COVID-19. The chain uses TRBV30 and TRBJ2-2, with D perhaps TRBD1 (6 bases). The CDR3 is CAWSPGQFMNTGELFF. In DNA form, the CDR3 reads TGTGCCTGGAGTCCCGGACAGTTTATGAACACCGGGGAGCTGTTTTTT. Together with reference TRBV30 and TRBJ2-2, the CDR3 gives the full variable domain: SQTIHQWPATLVQPVGSPLSLECTVEGTSNPNLYWYRQAAGRGLQLLFYSVGIGQISSEVPQNLSASRPQDRQFILSSKKLLLSDSGFYLCAWSPGQFMNTGELFFGEGSRLTVL.